One and the same sample provided the 26 T cell receptor beta chains below, sequenced in a study of vaccination and CD4 T cells after COVID-19. With the Oncomine TCR Beta short-read assay, DNA from cultured CD4+ T cells was sequenced. TCRdb called the PCR reads again in MiXCR, with one record for every CDR3 protein. The table has 15,000 to 25,000 distinct CDR3 sequences, around 50% seen once. These TCRs' antigens remain unknown. Sample treatment: roughly 11-day PBMC culture with coronavirus spike peptide pools or control peptides (ViraFEST assay). Sample: CD4+ T cells from blood, cultured in vitro. All receptors come from a human donor who had recovered from COVID-19.

The rearrangement joins TRBV19 to TRBJ2-5; 7 bases are shared with TRBD1. CDR3 length equals 13 residues. Germline lookup yields CDR1 LNHDA and CDR2 SQIVND (reference sequence). Trimming cost V 5 bases and J 4 bases; bases outside gene matches: 4. CDR3 protein: CASSAWDRETQYF. CDR3 DNA: TGTGCCAGTAGTGCCTGGGACAGAGAGACCCAGTACTTC.

This clonotype was counted only a few times. The chain couples TRBV6-1 to TRBJ2-7; the match to TRBD1 covers 9 bases. This CDR3 contains 17 residues. The germline CDR1 and CDR2 sequences are MNHNS and SASEGT. Unmatched junction bases numbered 17, after V lost 6 bases and J lost 5 bases. DNA for the CDR3: TGTGCCAGCAGCGAGCGACCCGATTGGGACAGGGTCCACGAGCAGTACTTC. Its translation is CASSERPDWDRVHEQYF.

Only a few counts were recorded for this clonotype. The chain couples TRBV2 to TRBJ1-2; 8 nucleotides align to TRBD1. V lost 8 bases to trimming and J lost 3 bases; unmatched junction nucleotides: 8. This CDR3 has 14 residues. CDR1 and CDR2 (germline): SNHLY, FYNNEI. The CDR3 loop reads CASQETGADYGYTF. The CDR3 region has the DNA TGTGCCAGCCAAGAGACAGGGGCGGACTATGGCTACACCTTC.

V gene TRBV20-1 combines with J gene TRBJ2-1; TRBD2 aligns across 7 bases. Unmatched junction bases numbered 7, after V lost 3 bases and J lost 5 bases. CDR1 is DFQATT, CDR2 SNEGSKA, per germline (reference sequence). The CDR3 covers 14 residues. The DNA of the CDR3 is TGCAGTGCTAGCGCGAGCGGGGCCGACAATGAGCAGTTCTTC. This gives the protein CSASASGADNEQFF.

The chain has TRBV10-3 and TRBJ1-3, with D perhaps TRBD1 (5 bases). The V end was cut by 4 bases, the J end by 7 bases, with 17 bases between. The CDR3 is 15 residues long. The germline V gene encodes CDR1 ENHRY and CDR2 SYGVKD. The CDR3 here is CAISAGGRQRNTIYF. In DNA form, the CDR3 reads TGTGCCATCAGTGCTGGGGGACGGCAGAGGAACACCATATATTTT.

The rearrangement joins TRBV24-1 to TRBJ2-3, with 9 bases identical to TRBD1. Germline V gives CDR1 KGHDR, CDR2 SFDVKD. J lost 2 bases, V lost 3 bases, and 5 bases had no gene match. The CDR3 sequence is 16 residues long. The CDR3 region is CATSDTTGGATDTQYF. The CDR3 nucleotides read TGTGCCACCAGTGATACGACAGGGGGGGCCACAGATACGCAGTATTTT.

This chain uses TRBV15 with TRBJ2-6; D ambiguous. Germline-derived CDR1 and CDR2 are LNHNV and YYDKDF (reference sequence). The V end was cut by 5 bases, the J end by 0 bases, with 20 bases between. This CDR3 region has 19 residues. In nucleotides, the CDR3 is TGTGCCACCAGCCGCCTGGTGATGGCGGTCGACTCTGGGGCCAACGTCCTGACTTTC. This sequence encodes CATSRLVMAVDSGANVLTF.

V and J are TRBV21-1 and TRBJ1-1; the table's D gene call, TRBD1, was not cross checked with the DNA. TRBV21-1 is given as a pseudogene. This CDR3 has 11 residues. CDR3: CAKVGATEAFF. The CDR3, as DNA: TGTGCCAAAGTAGGGGCCACTGAAGCTTTCTTT.

This clonotype was counted only a few times. The chain recombines TRBV6-1 with TRBJ1-2, with D unresolved. The CDR3 runs 13 residues. CDR1 MNHNS and CDR2 SASEGT come from the germline V gene. Trimming pared 5 bases from V and 2 bases from J, leaving 9 bases between. The CDR3 reads CASSREQNYGYTF. CDR3 bases: TGTGCCAGCAGTCGGGAGCAGAACTATGGCTACACCTTC.

This clonotype was picked up a small number of times. The gene calls are TRBV6-1 and TRBJ2-3; the match to TRBD2 covers 11 bases. Unmatched junction bases numbered 1, after V lost 4 bases and J lost 1 base. Germline CDR1 and CDR2: MNHNS and SASEGT. This CDR3 comprises 15 residues. CDR3 sequence (DNA): TGTGCCAGCAGTGTGGGACTAGCGGGCACAGATACGCAGTATTTT. Amino acid sequence: CASSVGLAGTDTQYF.

This clonotype was picked up one time. This chain joins TRBV10-3 and TRBJ2-5, with D tentatively TRBD2 (5 bases). CDR3 length: 15 residues. V lost 0 bases and J lost 2, with 10 bases in between. Germline loops: CDR1 ENHRY, CDR2 SYGVKD. The CDR3 region has the DNA TGTGCCATCAGTGAGTCGACTGGGAGTCAAGAGACCCAGTACTTC. Its protein product is CAISESTGSQETQYF.

This rearrangement joins TRBV7-8 to TRBJ2-5; D is unresolved. V lost 4 bases and J 0 bases, leaving 18 bases between the germline ends. The CDR3 has 17 residues. Germline V gene data show CDR1 as SGHVS and CDR2 as FQNEAQ. CDR3: CASSSNIRQGHQETQYF. The CDR3 DNA reads as TGTGCCAGCAGCTCCAACATCCGACAAGGGCACCAAGAGACCCAGTACTTC.

The rearrangement links TRBV20-1 to TRBJ1-1; the match to TRBD1 covers 8 bases. This CDR3 spans 15 amino acids. Germline V lookup: CDR1 DFQATT, CDR2 SNEGSKA (reference sequence). The ends lost 0 bases at V and 4 bases at J; junction bases unmatched: 7. CDR3 amino acids: CSARDHQGASTEAFF. For the CDR3, the DNA is TGCAGTGCTAGAGATCACCAGGGGGCGAGCACTGAAGCTTTCTTT.

Notes on this clonotype: Compared with germline, one end of the junction differs, possibly owing to a read error. The chain couples TRBV6-2 or TRBV6-3 to TRBJ2-3, with 7 bases lining up with TRBD1. The CDR3 totals 13 residues. Germline V gives CDR1 MNHEY, CDR2 SVGEGT. The CDR3 is CASSETYRGRGSF. CDR3 coding DNA: TGTGCCAGCAGTGAAACCTACAGGGGACGAGGCTCTTTT.

The chain employs TRBV12-3 or TRBV12-4 and TRBJ2-7; TRBD2 aligns across 10 bases. This CDR3 comprises 13 residues. The trim removed 6 bases at V and 6 bases at J, leaving 5 bases unmatched. Here the CDR3 DNA reads TGTGCCAGCAGCTTAAGCGGGAGGGCCGAGCAGTACTTC. Residues: CASSLSGRAEQYF.

This rearrangement joins TRBV6-2 or TRBV6-3 to TRBJ2-3; 8 nucleotides agree with TRBD2. CDR3 length: 13 amino acids. The V and J ends lost 9 bases and 2 bases, in that order; junction bases with no gene match: 4. In germline, CDR1 is MNHEY, CDR2 SVGEGT. The CDR3: CASGGGTTDTQYF. The CDR3 nucleotides read TGTGCCAGTGGCGGGGGGACCACAGATACGCAGTATTTT.

The V and J genes are TRBV29-1 and TRBJ2-7, with no clear D. CDR1 and CDR2 from the germline V gene are SQVTM and ANQGSEA. With 5 bases removed from V and 1 base from J, the gap between germline ends came to 9 bases. The CDR3 runs to 12 residues. In DNA form, the CDR3 reads TGCAGCGTTCAGTTTGTTTCCTACGAGCAGTACTTC. The encoded protein is CSVQFVSYEQYF.

The chain joins TRBV2 to TRBJ1-2; D is possibly TRBD1 (6 bases). Between the trimmed V and J ends, which lost 0 bases and 3 bases, there was a span of 14 bases. Germline CDR1 is SNHLY and CDR2 is FYNNEI. The CDR3 extends over 16 amino acids. In DNA form, the CDR3 reads TGTGCCAGCAGTGAAGCGCTTATGGGGGCCTACTATGGCTACACCTTC. Protein product: CASSEALMGAYYGYTF.

This clonotype was observed a handful of times. V gene TRBV27 combines with J gene TRBJ2-5, with a weak D call TRBD2 (6 bases). Germline V lookup: CDR1 MNHEY, CDR2 SMNVEV (reference sequence). This CDR3 is 14 amino acids long. Trimming removed 6 bases from V and 7 bases from J, with 18 bases in between. In DNA, the CDR3 is TGTGCCAGCAGGCCTCCGCGGGGATTGGGGACCCAGTACTTC. Its translation is CASRPPRGLGTQYF.

J is TRBJ1-3 and V is TRBV28; D gene uncertain. The CDR3 sequence is 15 residues long. Looked up from germline, CDR1 is MDHEN and CDR2 is SYDVKM. V lost 2 bases and J 0 bases, leaving 8 bases between the germline ends. The DNA of the CDR3 is TGTGCCAGCAGTTTAAGCGGACTCTCTGGAAACACCATATATTTT. Protein product: CASSLSGLSGNTIYF.

The chain recombines TRBV6-1 with TRBJ1-6; TRBD1 is a possible D gene (6 bases). Germline V gives CDR1 MNHNS, CDR2 SASEGT. This CDR3 has 16 amino acids. Trimming removed 7 bases from V and 0 bases from J, with 13 bases in between. CDR3 in amino acids: CASNNHRASYNSPLHF. The CDR3 nucleotides read TGTGCCAGCAACAACCACAGGGCCTCCTATAATTCACCCCTCCACTTT.

The rearrangement links TRBV9 to TRBJ1-1; D is ambiguous. V lost 4 bases to trimming and J lost 1 base, with 11 bases between them. This CDR3 spans 14 amino acids. Germline V gene data show CDR1 as SGDLS and CDR2 as YYNGEE. The CDR3 here is CASSPQPENTEAFF. CDR3 bases: TGTGCCAGCAGCCCCCAACCCGAGAACACTGAAGCTTTCTTT.

The DNA for the CDR3 is TGTGCCAGTAGTACACAGACGCGAGATCAGCCCCAGCATTTT. Encoded protein: CASSTQTRDQPQHF. The chain uses TRBV19 and TRBJ1-5; D remains unclear. Germline values: CDR1 LNHDA, CDR2 SQIVND (reference sequence). Deletions cut 4 bases from V and 5 bases from J, with 12 bases between. The CDR3 consists of 14 residues.

The V and J genes are TRBV7-3 and TRBJ2-2; D call uncertain. V lost 2 bases and J 0 bases, leaving 10 bases between the germline ends. The length of the CDR3 is 16 residues. Germline values: CDR1 SGHTA, CDR2 FQGTGA. In nucleotides, the CDR3 is TGTGCCAGCAGCTTAGGGCAGCTAGCGAACACCGGGGAGCTGTTTTTT. It specifies CASSLGQLANTGELFF.

The chain uses TRBV7-2 and TRBJ1-6, with D possibly TRBD1 on 6 matching bases. CDR3 size: 14 residues. Germline-derived CDR1 and CDR2 are SGHTA and FQGNSA. Trimming stripped 3 bases from V and 7 bases from J, with 10 bases between. CDR3 in DNA: TGTGCCAGCAGCTTCTACAGGGAGAATTCACCCCTCCACTTT. Protein sequence: CASSFYRENSPLHF.

The chain has TRBV19 and TRBJ1-1; the D is unclear. The V and J ends lost 5 bases and 1 base respectively, with 8 bases between them. The CDR3 has 13 residues. CDR1 LNHDA and CDR2 SQIVND come from the germline V gene (reference sequence). CDR3 loop: CASSDRGNTEAFF. The CDR3 coding sequence is TGTGCCAGTAGTGACCGCGGGAACACTGAAGCTTTCTTT.